The 29 T cell receptor beta chains given below trace back to one sample, sequenced in a study of glioma-infiltrating T cells after dendritic cell vaccination. Clones were sequenced by immunoSEQ multiplex PCR, and TCRdb holds only the in-frame ones, with some missing. Here the sample spans about 82,000 clones, about 90% being singletons. This material consisted of blood, taken before dendritic cell vaccination. The source of these receptors is a human donor with glioblastoma.

This clone occurred a few times. The chain links TRBV19 to TRBJ1-6; tentative D call: TRBD1 (6 bases). CDR1 and CDR2 from the germline V gene are LNHDA and SQIVND (reference sequence). V gave up 4 bases and J gave up 8 bases, with 9 bases separating them. This CDR3 region has 13 residues. The CDR3 sequence is CASSSQGYSPLHF. The CDR3 coding sequence is TGTGCCAGTAGTAGCCAGGGGTATTCACCCCTCCACTTT. Combining the CDR3 with reference TRBV19 and TRBJ1-6 gives the whole variable domain DGGITQSPKYLFRKEGQNVTLSCEQNLNHDAMYWYRQDPGQGLRLIYYSQIVNDFQKGDIAEGYSVSREKKESFPLTVTSAQKNPTAFYLCASSSQGYSPLHFGNGTRLTVT.

This clone was detected once. This chain joins TRBV7-3 and TRBJ2-2; D ambiguous. Trimming removed 2 bases from V and 1 base from J, with 5 bases in between. CDR3 length: 14 residues. The germline gives CDR1 SGHTA, CDR2 FQGTGA. CDR3 sequence (DNA): TGTGCCAGCAGCTTATCGCGGAACACCGGGGAGCTGTTTTTT. Amino acids: CASSLSRNTGELFF.

In nucleotides, the CDR3 is TGTGCCAGCACCCTAGACAGGGGCCCCACTGAAGCTTTCTTT. This sequence encodes CASTLDRGPTEAFF. The chain combines TRBV6-1 with TRBJ1-1, with 8 bases lining up with TRBD1. Germline V gives CDR1 MNHNS, CDR2 SASEGT. The CDR3 loop spans 14 amino acids. The J segment lost 4 bases and the V segment lost 7 bases, leaving 8 bases of the junction unmatched.

The J gene is TRBJ1-5, the V gene TRBV12-5; no reliable D call. V dropped 6 bases and J dropped 0 bases, with 18 bases sitting between them. This CDR3 has 17 residues. Germline CDR1 and CDR2: LGHNT and FRNRAP. The CDR3 is CASGSPTDTASNQPQHF. The CDR3 region has the DNA TGTGCTAGTGGCTCACCAACCGACACAGCTAGCAATCAGCCCCAGCATTTT.

The chain is built from TRBV6-1 and TRBJ1-2; 12 bases line up with TRBD1. V dropped 7 bases and J dropped 4; count of bases not matched to a gene: 7. CDR1 and CDR2 (germline): MNHNS, SASEGT. This CDR3 is 15 amino acids long. This CDR3 is CASIPGQGAFYGYTF. As DNA, the CDR3 is TGTGCCAGCATACCGGGACAGGGGGCCTTCTATGGCTACACCTTC.

V gene TRBV5-1 combines with J gene TRBJ2-7; possible D gene TRBD1, 6 bases. The CDR3 has 15 amino acids. From germline, CDR1 is SGHRS and CDR2 YFSETQ. V shed 0 bases and J shed 7 bases, with 17 bases lying between them. The CDR3 loop is CASSLVGGYRGEQYF. CDR3 sequence (DNA): TGCGCCAGCAGCTTGGTTGGGGGCTATCGAGGGGAGCAGTACTTC.

The chain carries TRBV30 and TRBJ2-1; 8 nucleotides agree with TRBD1. Germline V gene data show CDR1 as GTSNPN and CDR2 as SVGIG (reference sequence). V lost 3 bases and J lost 12; bases outside the gene matches: 7. The CDR3 extends over 12 amino acids. The CDR3 loop reads CAWSPLGQAQFF. CDR3 nucleotides: TGTGCCTGGAGCCCCTTGGGACAGGCGCAGTTCTTC.

The chain joins TRBV5-4 to TRBJ1-2; 7 bases align to TRBD1. The junction had 7 bases not matched to a gene; V was cut back by 4 bases and J by 4 bases. Germline loops: CDR1 SGHNT, CDR2 YYREEE (reference sequence). The CDR3 totals 14 residues. The DNA of the CDR3 is TGTGCCAGCAGCCCCACAGGGGCGCTCTATGGCTACACCTTC. It codes for CASSPTGALYGYTF.

V gene TRBV6-6 combines with J gene TRBJ2-6; D is perhaps TRBD1 (5 bases). The CDR3 length is 13 residues. V was cut by 7 bases and J by 8 bases, with 12 bases left in between. Germline CDR1 MNHNY, CDR2 SVGAGI (reference sequence). The DNA for the CDR3 is TGTGCCAGCAATCCAGGGTCTCCCAACGTCCTGACTTTC. Encoded protein: CASNPGSPNVLTF.

The chain recombines TRBV6-5 with TRBJ2-7, with D possibly TRBD2 on 5 matching bases. The germline gives CDR1 MNHEY, CDR2 SVGAGI. Trimming stripped 5 bases from V and 5 bases from J, with 16 bases between. The length of the CDR3 is 14 residues. CDR3 sequence (DNA): TGTGCCAGCAGTCCACCACTCCTTAGCGACGAGCAGTACTTC. As protein: CASSPPLLSDEQYF.

The CDR3 loop is CASSAGQTYGYTF. Here the CDR3 DNA reads TGTGCCAGTAGCGCTGGACAGACCTATGGCTACACCTTC. V is TRBV19 and J is TRBJ1-2, with D possibly TRBD1 on 6 matching bases. The CDR3 has 13 residues. The V gene lost 6 bases and the J gene lost 4 bases, with 12 bases spanning the gap. The germline V gene has CDR1 LNHDA and CDR2 SQIVND (reference sequence).

The chain links TRBV10-3 to TRBJ1-1; TRBD1 matches 10 bases. The CDR3 is made up of 15 amino acids. The germline V gene encodes CDR1 ENHRY and CDR2 SYGVKD. Trimming at V came to 4 bases and at J to 2 bases, leaving 4 bases not matched to a gene. This CDR3 reads CAISGDRGTNTEAFF. The CDR3 DNA sequence: TGTGCCATCAGTGGGGACAGGGGAACAAACACTGAAGCTTTCTTT.

The rearrangement uses TRBV6-5 and TRBJ2-2; 8 bases map to TRBD1. Germline lookup yields CDR1 MNHEY and CDR2 SVGAGI. Trimming removed 2 bases from V and 2 bases from J; junction bases left unmatched: 4. This CDR3 contains 16 residues. CDR3 coding DNA: TGTGCCAGCAGTTACGGGGGGACAGGTAACACCGGGGAGCTGTTTTTT. Encoded protein: CASSYGGTGNTGELFF.

In its sample, this clone was seen a few times. This rearrangement joins TRBV30 to TRBJ1-4, with a weak D call TRBD1 (6 bases). CDR1 is GTSNPN and CDR2 is SVGIG in the germline V gene (reference sequence). The CDR3 length is 14 residues. V was cut by 2 bases and J by 7 bases, with 14 bases left in between. The CDR3 region is CAWSTGTPGEKLFF. For the CDR3, the DNA is TGTGCCTGGAGTACCGGGACACCGGGTGAAAAACTGTTTTTT.

A single count supports this clone. The chain carries TRBV9 and TRBJ2-4; the D is unclear. The CDR3 sequence is 14 residues long. Trimming removed 0 bases from V and 9 bases from J, with 13 bases in between. The V gene's germline CDR1 is SGDLS and CDR2 YYNGEE. CDR3 region: CASSVGPSHPIQYF. The CDR3 region has the DNA TGTGCCAGCAGCGTAGGGCCTTCCCATCCCATTCAGTACTTC.

The V call is TRBV2, the J call TRBJ1-2; 8 bases are a match to TRBD1. Germline V lookup: CDR1 SNHLY, CDR2 FYNNEI. V trimming: 7 bases; J trimming: 0 bases; junction bases outside the gene matches: 4. The CDR3 spans 14 residues. CDR3 in DNA: TGTGCCAGCAACGGACAGGGACCTAACTATGGCTACACCTTC. Protein: CASNGQGPNYGYTF.

The chain carries TRBV30 and TRBJ1-1; the match to TRBD1 covers 9 bases. Germline V lookup: CDR1 GTSNPN, CDR2 SVGIG (reference sequence). V was pared by 4 bases and J by 1 base, with 7 bases of the junction left unmatched. The CDR3 length is 15 residues. This CDR3 reads CAWTHLGQGNTEAFF. The CDR3 DNA is TGTGCCTGGACGCACCTGGGACAGGGGAACACTGAAGCTTTCTTT.

This clone was counted a single time. J is TRBJ2-7 and V is TRBV6-5, with TRBD2 matching over 9 bases. V gave up 6 bases and J gave up 6 bases; unmatched junction bases: 12. Germline loops: CDR1 MNHEY, CDR2 SVGAGI. The CDR3 has 15 amino acids. The CDR3 loop reads CASSSSGGPVSEQYF. CDR3 DNA sequence: TGTGCCAGCAGCAGTAGCGGGGGCCCTGTCAGCGAGCAGTACTTC.

This clone was counted once. At one of its ends the junction is not consistent with the germline gene, which may arise from a read error. The chain recombines TRBV5-4 with TRBJ2-1; 9 bases line up with TRBD2. There are 16 residues in the CDR3. In germline, CDR1 is SGHNT, CDR2 YYREEE (reference sequence). CDR3: CASSYSGTSIYNEQLF. The DNA of the CDR3 is TGTGCCAGCAGCTACTCCGGGACTAGCATTTACAATGAGCAGCTCTTC.

This chain joins TRBV6-1 and TRBJ1-4; 8 bases are a match to TRBD1. Losses at the gene ends were 6 bases for V and 7 bases for J; bases not matched to a gene: 7. Germline values: CDR1 MNHNS, CDR2 SASEGT. The CDR3 loop spans 14 amino acids. CDR3 DNA sequence: TGTGCCAGCAGCCCTCAGGGGGCTGGTGAAAAACTGTTTTTT. It encodes CASSPQGAGEKLFF.

The chain links TRBV5-1 to TRBJ2-3, with 14 bases fitting TRBD2. The CDR3 totals 16 residues. V lost 5 bases and J lost 11; bases outside the gene matches: 13. The V gene's germline CDR1 is SGHRS and CDR2 YFSETQ. The CDR3 sequence is CASRTGLAGDPTKQYF. As DNA, the CDR3 is TGCGCCAGCAGGACGGGACTAGCGGGAGATCCAACTAAGCAGTATTTT.

About this clone itself: An end of the junction does not agree with germline; a read error may underlie this. Here the CDR3 reads CASRLSLQGEKLFF. CDR3 DNA: TGTGCCAGCAGGTTATCATTACAGGGTGAAAAACTGTTTTTT. The chain links TRBV28 to TRBJ1-4; tentative D call: TRBD1 (6 bases). In germline, CDR1 is MDHEN, CDR2 SYDVKM. The CDR3 consists of 14 residues. Combining the CDR3 with reference TRBV28 and TRBJ1-4 gives the whole variable domain DVKVTQSSRYLVKRTGEKVFLECVQDMDHENMFWYRQDPGLGLRLIYFSYDVKMKEKGDIPEGYSVSREKKERFSLILESASTNQTSMYLCASRLSLQGEKLFFGSGTQLSVL.

The V gene is TRBV9, the J gene TRBJ2-5; 10 nucleotides align to TRBD1. This CDR3 region has 15 residues. J lost 5 bases, V lost 3 bases, and 7 bases had no gene match. Germline V gene sequence: CDR1 SGDLS, CDR2 YYNGEE. This CDR3 reads CASSALSGQGETQYF. Written as DNA, the CDR3 is TGTGCCAGCAGCGCTCTATCGGGACAGGGGGAGACCCAGTACTTC.

The V call is TRBV7-8, the J call TRBJ2-2, with TRBD2 matching 8 bases. V gave up 5 bases and J gave up 4 bases; unmatched junction bases: 3. Germline V gene data show CDR1 as SGHVS and CDR2 as FQNEAQ. The CDR3 consists of 14 residues. The chain's CDR3 is CASSPGGGTGELFF. The CDR3 DNA sequence: TGTGCCAGCAGCCCCGGGGGGGGCACCGGGGAGCTGTTTTTT.

This clone was counted once. This chain connects TRBV20-1 to TRBJ1-2, with D unclear. Germline V gene lookup returns CDR1 DFQATT and CDR2 SNEGSKA (reference sequence). This CDR3 region has 11 residues. The V and J ends lost 8 bases and 2 bases respectively, with 9 bases between them. CDR3 in amino acids: CSSTGNYGYTF. CDR3 sequence (DNA): TGCAGTTCGACTGGAAACTATGGCTACACCTTC.

The chain has TRBV5-1 and TRBJ1-4, with 8 bases aligning to TRBD1. The CDR3 length is 16 residues. Germline lookup yields CDR1 SGHRS and CDR2 YFSETQ. Germline trimming cut 2 bases from V and 2 bases from J; bases unmatched to any gene: 5. This CDR3 is CASSFGTGITNEKLFF. Written as DNA, the CDR3 is TGCGCCAGCAGCTTCGGGACAGGAATTACTAATGAAAAACTGTTTTTT.

The J gene is TRBJ2-1, the V gene TRBV5-4; 8 bases line up with TRBD1. J was trimmed by 5 bases and V by 2 bases; bases with no gene match: 6. The CDR3 extends over 15 amino acids. Germline lookup yields CDR1 SGHNT and CDR2 YYREEE (reference sequence). CDR3 amino acids: CASSLGQGPNNEQFF. The DNA of the CDR3 is TGTGCCAGCAGCTTAGGACAGGGCCCTAACAATGAGCAGTTCTTC.

V usage is TRBV19 and J usage is TRBJ1-2; TRBD1 is a possible D gene (6 bases). V lost 1 base, J lost 4 bases, and 13 bases lay in between. The germline gives CDR1 LNHDA, CDR2 SQIVND (reference sequence). CDR3 length: 15 amino acids. CDR3 residues: CASSIAVQGRYGYTF. DNA for the CDR3: TGTGCCAGTAGTATAGCGGTCCAGGGGCGCTATGGCTACACCTTC.

The count of this clone is one. V is TRBV14 and J is TRBJ2-5, with TRBD2 identical over 8 bases. After removal of 3 bases from V and 5 bases from J, the junction contained 14 bases not matched to a gene. The germline gives CDR1 SGHDN, CDR2 FVKESK. The CDR3 runs 17 residues. CDR3 DNA: TGTGCCAGCAGCCAGATTGGACTAGCAAGTCGGTGGGAGACCCAGTACTTC. As protein: CASSQIGLASRWETQYF.